This passage covers 20 T cell receptor beta chains from one sample sequenced in a study of human T cells and chemical hapten exposure. Each CDR3 protein is one row after TCRdb ran MiXCR on the RACE reads. The profile covers some 80,000 distinct CDR3 sequences, with about 9.4% appearing a single time and 2% to 2.5% taken by the ten largest. This sample's time point: patch test 2, 6 weeks after DPC sensitization. Sample treatment: therapeutic diphenylcyclopropenone sensitization with weekly scalp DPC. The material was whole blood, obtained in connection with sensitization to the hapten diphenylcyclopropenone (DPC). The receptors were sampled from a woman in her thirties with alopecia areata. Some clones in this sample may be carry-over from other donors' samples.

This clonotype appeared a few times. The gene calls are TRBV5-4 and TRBJ1-2; no clear D gene. Germline-derived CDR1 and CDR2 are SGHNT and YYREEE (reference sequence). This CDR3 is built from 15 residues. V was shortened by 0 bases and J by 3 bases, with 12 bases between the two germline ends. DNA of the CDR3: TGTGCCAGCAGCTTGGGGGGAAGTGTCGACTATGGCTACACCTTC. Protein product: CASSLGGSVDYGYTF.

A few counts support this clonotype. The gene calls are TRBV6-2 or TRBV6-3 and TRBJ2-3, with D possibly matching TRBD2 (5 bases). Germline V gene data show CDR1 as MNHEY and CDR2 as SVGEGT. With 0 bases removed from V and 4 bases from J, the gap between germline ends came to 14 bases. This CDR3 comprises 16 residues. CDR3 nucleotides: TGTGCCAGCAGTTACTCGTATGACGAGGGTTCAGATACGCAGTATTTT. It yields the protein CASSYSYDEGSDTQYF.

In this sample, this clonotype turned up many times. This rearrangement joins TRBV18 to TRBJ2-7; no firm D call. Trimming took 2 bases from V and 1 from J, leaving 9 bases between them. This CDR3 is built from 14 residues. Germline loops: CDR1 KGHSH, CDR2 LQKENI. The CDR3 is CASSPGRPSYEQYF. In DNA form, the CDR3 reads TGTGCCAGCTCACCAGGCAGGCCATCCTACGAGCAGTACTTC.

This clonotype was recorded a few times. This chain links TRBV20-1 with TRBJ2-5; D is unclear. The CDR3 has 16 amino acids. From germline, CDR1 is DFQATT and CDR2 SNEGSKA (reference sequence). Deletions cut 0 bases from V and 1 base from J, with 15 bases between. The CDR3 here is CSARDSKEPLQETQYF. The DNA for the CDR3 is TGCAGTGCTAGAGACTCGAAAGAACCACTCCAAGAGACCCAGTACTTC.

This sequence joins TRBV11-2 and TRBJ2-1; 13 bases are a match to TRBD2. The CDR3 has 15 amino acids. J lost 4 bases, V lost 5 bases, and 2 bases had no gene match. From germline, CDR1 is SGHAT and CDR2 FQNNGV. CDR3 DNA sequence: TGTGCCAGCAGCCGGGGACTAGCGGGATACAATGAGCAGTTCTTC. It specifies CASSRGLAGYNEQFF.

This clonotype was found a few times. The chain employs TRBV7-2 and TRBJ2-7, with a tentative D call TRBD2 (5 bases). The CDR3 has 15 residues. Trimming cost V 1 base and J 0 bases, with 10 bases left between them. Germline V gives CDR1 SGHTA, CDR2 FQGNSA. DNA for the CDR3: TGTGCCAGCAGCTTAGAAGGACTTAGCTCCTACGAGCAGTACTTC. It encodes CASSLEGLSSYEQYF.

The chain employs TRBV6-6 and TRBJ1-1; no reliable D call. Germline loops: CDR1 MNHNY, CDR2 SVGAGI (reference sequence). The V end was cut by 6 bases, the J end by 8 bases, with 25 bases between. This CDR3 comprises 16 residues. Here the CDR3 DNA reads TGTGCCAGCAGCTTGGGTACCGGGAAAAACCTCTGGGAAGCTTTCTTT. As protein: CASSLGTGKNLWEAFF.

This clonotype was picked up many times. The chain is built from TRBV20-1 and TRBJ2-6; D unresolved. Germline V gene sequence: CDR1 DFQATT, CDR2 SNEGSKA (reference sequence). V was clipped by 8 bases and J by 0 bases, with 8 bases between them. The CDR3 contains 13 residues. CDR3 loop: CSIRDSGANVLTF. CDR3 sequence (DNA): TGCAGTATTAGGGACTCTGGGGCCAACGTCCTGACTTTC.

This clonotype was seen a handful of times. The genes are TRBV11-2 and TRBJ2-1; D is undetermined. Trimming shortened V by 1 base and J by 6 bases, and 13 bases separated the two germline ends. Germline V CDR1 and CDR2: SGHAT, FQNNGV. The CDR3 loop spans 15 amino acids. The CDR3: CASSLGQSPINEQFF. The CDR3, as DNA: TGTGCCAGCAGCTTAGGCCAGAGCCCTATCAATGAGCAGTTCTTC.

This clonotype showed up many times. The chain employs TRBV18 and TRBJ2-3, with 8 bases aligning to TRBD2. J was trimmed by 0 bases and V by 3 bases; bases with no gene match: 8. The CDR3 has 17 residues. Germline values: CDR1 KGHSH, CDR2 LQKENI. CDR3 nucleotide sequence: TGTGCCAGCTCACCTCTCCGGGGGGGCCTTAGCACAGATACGCAGTATTTT. Translating gives CASSPLRGGLSTDTQYF.

The gene calls are TRBV20-1 and TRBJ1-5, with no clear D. The germline gives CDR1 DFQATT, CDR2 SNEGSKA (reference sequence). V lost 3 bases and J 0 bases, leaving 15 bases between the germline ends. The CDR3 has 16 residues. CDR3 residues: CSASHGRTYSNQPQHF. The CDR3 DNA reads as TGCAGTGCTAGTCACGGTCGAACATATAGCAATCAGCCCCAGCATTTT.

CDR3 loop: CAWSHGPGNTIYF. As DNA, the CDR3 is TGTGCCTGGAGCCACGGGCCTGGAAACACCATATATTTT. The gene calls are TRBV30 and TRBJ1-3; D not resolved. The CDR3 is 13 residues long. The germline V gene encodes CDR1 GTSNPN and CDR2 SVGIG (reference sequence). V shed 3 bases and J shed 2 bases, with 8 bases lying between them.

This clonotype was seen many times. V is TRBV28 and J is TRBJ2-7; 7 positions agree with TRBD2. The CDR3 runs to 15 residues. Germline V gene sequence: CDR1 MDHEN, CDR2 SYDVKM. The trim removed 4 bases at V and 3 bases at J, leaving 9 bases unmatched. The CDR3 DNA reads TGTGCCAGCAGTTCCCCTGGACTAGTCTACTACGAGCAGTACTTC. Encoded protein: CASSSPGLVYYEQYF.

Comment on this clonotype: Relative to the germline gene, one junction end is altered; a read error may explain this. This chain links TRBV6-4 with TRBJ2-1; tentatively, D is TRBD1 (5 bases). Germline CDR1 MRHNA, CDR2 SNTAGT. This CDR3 comprises 17 residues. CDR3 amino acids: CTSSDSSRRQRYNEQFF. The CDR3 nucleotides read TGTACCAGCAGTGACTCGAGTAGGAGACAGAGATACAATGAGCAGTTCTTC.

Many counts were recorded for this clonotype. This sequence joins TRBV7-3 and TRBJ2-2, with D possibly being TRBD1 (5 bases). The CDR3 is 15 amino acids. Germline V lookup: CDR1 SGHTA, CDR2 FQGTGA. Deletions cut 3 bases from V and 2 bases from J, with 10 bases between. The CDR3 region has the DNA TGTGCCAGCAGCTTTCAGGGCCCAAACACCGGGGAGCTGTTTTTT. Amino acids: CASSFQGPNTGELFF.

This clonotype was seen more than once but under ten times. The V call is TRBV30, the J call TRBJ1-2; 7 bases map to TRBD1. The ends lost 5 bases at V and 4 bases at J; junction bases unmatched: 10. The V gene's germline CDR1 is GTSNPN and CDR2 SVGIG (reference sequence). The CDR3 runs 14 residues. CDR3 sequence: CAWFDREIAYGYTF. The CDR3 DNA follows: TGTGCCTGGTTTGACAGGGAAATCGCCTATGGCTACACCTTC.

This clonotype has more than one count but fewer than ten. The chain is built from TRBV5-6 and TRBJ1-2, with D perhaps matching TRBD1 (6 bases). The germline gives CDR1 SGHDT, CDR2 YYEEEE. Trimming pared 4 bases from V and 0 bases from J, leaving 7 bases between. This CDR3 region has 13 residues. The CDR3 spells CASSRDTNYGYTF. CDR3 bases: TGTGCCAGCAGCAGGGACACTAACTATGGCTACACCTTC.

The chain has TRBV4-3 and TRBJ2-3; a weak D match, TRBD2 (5 bases). Germline assignment: CDR1 LGHNA and CDR2 YSLEER. The CDR3 contains 16 residues. V lost 0 bases to trimming and J lost 4 bases, with 14 bases between them. This CDR3 is CASSQDWAGPADTQYF. In DNA form, the CDR3 reads TGCGCCAGCAGCCAAGATTGGGCGGGTCCAGCAGATACGCAGTATTTT.

The chain is built from TRBV28 and TRBJ1-1, with 8 bases matching TRBD1. With 5 bases clipped from V and 6 bases from J, the junction kept 11 bases outside the gene matches. This CDR3 is 15 amino acids long. Germline lookup yields CDR1 MDHEN and CDR2 SYDVKM. CDR3 DNA: TGTGCCAGCAGTCCCCCCGGACAGGGAAGGGCTGAAGCTTTCTTT. It is translated as CASSPPGQGRAEAFF.

This chain uses TRBV12-3 or TRBV12-4 with TRBJ1-1; TRBD1 agrees at 8 bases. The CDR3 has 14 amino acids. The J segment lost 1 base and the V segment lost 6 bases, leaving 4 bases of the junction unmatched. Here the CDR3 DNA reads TGTGCCAGCAGGGACAGGGACGCGAACACTGAAGCTTTCTTT. Protein sequence: CASRDRDANTEAFF.